The 15 T cell receptor beta chains reported below all come from one sample, sequenced in a study of HIV-infected patients and healthy controls. Antiretroviral therapy had run roughly three months, about 14 weeks, before follow-up blood collection. Whole blood was used without fractionation, so all unsorted peripheral T cells were included. Alpha and beta constant-region primers primed reverse transcription of about 0.5 ug RNA. Each of the alpha and beta chains got its own library through chain-specific third strand synthesis with indices. TCRdb reanalysed the 5' RACE reads using MiXCR and keeps one entry per CDR3 protein. The sample includes approximately 8,600 distinct CDR3 sequences, 8% to 9.5% of them seen just once. The input for sequencing was blood, taken during antiretroviral therapy. Receptor source: an adult with HIV infection.

This clonotype is labeled as medium-sized. The chain links TRBV6-5 to TRBJ2-1, with 9 bases fitting TRBD2. Germline V gives CDR1 MNHEY, CDR2 SVGAGI. The CDR3 is 15 amino acids. V shed 2 bases and J 7 bases; nucleotides not matched to a gene: 6. CDR3 nucleotide sequence: TGTGCCAGCAGTTACCAGAGCGGGGGGTGGAATGAGCAGTTCTTC. This gives the protein CASSYQSGGWNEQFF.

This clonotype qualifies as medium-sized (0.01 to 0.1%). The chain employs TRBV7-8 and TRBJ2-1, with D unclear. This CDR3 has 11 amino acids. Between the trimmed V and J ends, which lost 0 bases and 10 bases, there was a span of 4 bases. Germline assignment: CDR1 SGHVS and CDR2 FQNEAQ. The CDR3 protein is CASSLAQEQFF. Here the CDR3 DNA reads TGTGCCAGCAGCTTAGCCCAGGAGCAGTTCTTC. The full variable domain, rest sourced from reference TRBV7-8 and TRBJ2-1, is GAGVSQSPRYKVAKRGQDVALRCDPISGHVSLFWYQQALGQGPEFLTYFQNEAQLDKSGLPSDRFFAERPEGSVSTLKIQRTQQEDSAVYLCASSLAQEQFFGPGTRLTVL.

This clonotype has ten or more counts. This chain joins TRBV5-1 and TRBJ2-7, with D perhaps matching TRBD1 or TRBD2 (6 bases each). Germline CDR1 is SGHRS and CDR2 is YFSETQ. Between the trimmed V and J ends, which lost 2 bases and 6 bases, there was a span of 9 bases. This CDR3 has 12 residues. Here the CDR3 reads CASSLQGGEQYV. Here the CDR3 DNA reads TGCGCCAGCAGCTTACAGGGAGGCGAGCAGTACGTC.

This clonotype appeared many times. The chain carries TRBV12-3 or TRBV12-4 and TRBJ1-1; D is perhaps TRBD1 (6 bases). V lost 3 bases, J lost 0 bases, and 17 bases lay in between. There are 17 residues in the CDR3. CDR3 DNA: TGTGCCAGCAGTTTGCGTCAGGGGCCCCGATTGAACACTGAAGCTTTCTTT. It yields the protein CASSLRQGPRLNTEAFF.

This clonotype is deemed medium-sized. V usage is TRBV6-5 and J usage is TRBJ2-7, with D possibly being TRBD1 (6 bases). Between the trimmed V and J ends, which lost 5 bases and 3 bases, there was a span of 17 bases. Per germline, CDR1 MNHEY and CDR2 SVGAGI. The CDR3 extends over 15 amino acids. CDR3 in amino acids: CASSGEGVGFYEQYV. The DNA of the CDR3 is TGTGCCAGCAGTGGTGAGGGGGTAGGGTTCTACGAGCAGTACGTC.

This clonotype was observed a handful of times. The J gene is TRBJ2-7, the V gene TRBV19; tentatively, D is TRBD1 (6 bases). V lost 6 bases, J lost 4 bases, and 10 bases lay in between. The CDR3 extends over 12 amino acids. The germline CDR1 and CDR2 sequences are LNHDA and SQIVND (reference sequence). CDR3 DNA sequence: TGTGCCAGTAGCTCAGGGGAGTACGAGCAGTACTTC. It encodes CASSSGEYEQYF.

The chain links TRBV19 to TRBJ1-1; perhaps TRBD1 as D (5 bases). V gave up 3 bases and J gave up 2 bases, with 16 bases separating them. CDR1 is LNHDA, CDR2 SQIVND, per germline (reference sequence). This CDR3 has 16 amino acids. DNA of the CDR3: TGTGCCAGTAGTATTGGGCCAGGGTCCCCTAACACTGAAGCTTTCTTT. It is translated as CASSIGPGSPNTEAFF.

In its sample, this clonotype is large. The rearrangement joins TRBV27 to TRBJ1-5; D gene ambiguous. Germline values: CDR1 MNHEY, CDR2 SMNVEV (reference sequence). Trimming shortened V by 0 bases and J by 2 bases, and 8 bases separated the two germline ends. The CDR3 extends over 15 amino acids. CDR3 sequence (DNA): TGTGCCAGCAGTTTATCTCCTTGGGGCAATCAGCCCCAGCATTTT. Translated, it gives CASSLSPWGNQPQHF.

This clonotype appeared many times. The chain recombines TRBV19 with TRBJ2-7; D perhaps matches TRBD2 (7 bases). V lost 5 bases and J lost 5, with 19 bases in between. The CDR3 spans 15 residues. CDR1 and CDR2 from the germline V gene are LNHDA and SQIVND (reference sequence). The DNA of the CDR3 is TGTGCCAGTAGTGGCCTCGGGCGGGGGCCCCACGAGCAGTACTTC. This gives the protein CASSGLGRGPHEQYF.

This clonotype was seen at least ten times. The genes are TRBV7-6 and TRBJ1-5; D is unclear. This CDR3 has 13 residues. Between the trimmed V and J ends, which lost 0 bases and 7 bases, there was a span of 7 bases. CDR1 SGHVS and CDR2 FNYEAQ come from the germline V gene. CDR3 in amino acids: CASSLAWAQPQHF. The CDR3 DNA follows: TGTGCCAGCAGCTTAGCATGGGCCCAGCCCCAGCATTTT.

This clonotype occurred many times. The rearrangement uses TRBV5-4 and TRBJ2-1; D may be TRBD1 (6 bases). Germline lookup yields CDR1 SGHNT and CDR2 YYREEE (reference sequence). Trimming took off 9 bases at V and 2 bases at J, with 21 bases between the two ends. This CDR3 has 16 residues. Here the CDR3 reads CAINSRGNGAYNEQFF. CDR3 nucleotide sequence: TGTGCCATCAATTCCAGGGGAAATGGTGCCTACAATGAGCAGTTCTTC.

This clonotype is labeled medium-sized (0.01 to 0.1%). The chain links TRBV15 to TRBJ2-1; TRBD2 is a possible D gene (6 bases). V was pared by 4 bases and J by 6 bases, with 13 bases between. The CDR3 covers 14 residues. Germline loops: CDR1 LNHNV, CDR2 YYDKDF (reference sequence). CDR3 protein: CATSTRGGINEQFF. The CDR3 DNA follows: TGTGCCACCAGCACGCGGGGAGGAATCAATGAGCAGTTCTTC.

This clonotype ranks as medium-sized (0.01 to 0.1%). This rearrangement joins TRBV7-9 to TRBJ2-5; tentatively, D is TRBD1 (5 bases). Trimming removed 5 bases at V and 2 bases at J, with 12 bases between. CDR1 and CDR2 from the germline V gene are SEHNR and FQNEAQ (reference sequence). This CDR3 region has 14 residues. CDR3 in DNA: TGTGCCAGCAGCGACGACAAGGGGCAAGAGACCCAGTACTTC. Residues: CASSDDKGQETQYF.

This clonotype has ten or more counts. This rearrangement joins TRBV5-1 to TRBJ2-3; TRBD1 aligns across 10 bases. V was pared by 4 bases and J by 4 bases, with 3 bases of the junction left unmatched. The CDR3 is 14 amino acids. Germline loops: CDR1 SGHRS, CDR2 YFSETQ. CDR3 nucleotide sequence: TGCGCCAGCAGCCGACAGGGGGCCCCAGATACGCAGTATTTT. This encodes CASSRQGAPDTQYF.

This clonotype has at least ten counts. The V and J genes are TRBV15 and TRBJ1-6; no firm D call. This CDR3 has 16 amino acids. V lost 3 bases and J lost 4, with 13 bases in between. Germline V gene sequence: CDR1 LNHNV, CDR2 YYDKDF (reference sequence). The CDR3 sequence is CATSRVYPQYNSPLHF. The CDR3 DNA follows: TGTGCCACCAGCAGGGTCTACCCCCAATATAATTCACCCCTCCACTTT.